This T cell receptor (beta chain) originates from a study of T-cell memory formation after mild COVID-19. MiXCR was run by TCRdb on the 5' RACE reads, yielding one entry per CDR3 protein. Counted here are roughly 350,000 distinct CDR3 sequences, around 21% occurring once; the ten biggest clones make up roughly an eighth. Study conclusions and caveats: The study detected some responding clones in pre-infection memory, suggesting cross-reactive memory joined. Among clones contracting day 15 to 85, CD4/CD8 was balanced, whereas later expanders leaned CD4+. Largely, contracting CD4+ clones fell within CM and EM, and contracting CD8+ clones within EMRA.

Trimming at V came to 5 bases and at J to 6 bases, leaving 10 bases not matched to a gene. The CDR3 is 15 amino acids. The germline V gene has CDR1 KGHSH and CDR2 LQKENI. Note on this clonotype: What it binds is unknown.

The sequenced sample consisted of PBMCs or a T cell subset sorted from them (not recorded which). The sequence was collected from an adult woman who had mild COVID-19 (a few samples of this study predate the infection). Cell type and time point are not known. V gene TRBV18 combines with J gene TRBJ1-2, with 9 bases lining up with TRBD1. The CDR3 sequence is CASSSTGTGNHGYTF. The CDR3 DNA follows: TGTGCCAGCTCATCAACCGGGACAGGGAATCATGGCTACACCTTC. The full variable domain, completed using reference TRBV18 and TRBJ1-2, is NAGVMQNPRHLVRRRGQEARLRCSPMKGHSHVYWYRQLPEEGLKFMVYLQKENIIDESGMPKERFSAEFPKEGPSILRIQQVVRGDSAAYFCASSSTGTGNHGYTFGSGTRLTVV.